Below, one T cell receptor beta chain is given with its context. The source of the sample is a study of blood T cell repertoires in COVID-19. Study details: Samples taken during acute and convalescent COVID-19 were collected in the United States, Italy and Spain.

This CDR3 has 16 amino acids. With 5 bases clipped from V and 1 base from J, the junction kept 10 bases outside the gene matches. Germline CDR1 SGHTA, CDR2 FQGNSA. Per the original data handling: Scientists estimated how many nucleated cells there were by amplifying reference gene primers. Repertoires were generated with immunoSEQ multiplex PCR, while TCRdb's copy carries only in-frame clones and drops some. That table gives V, J and clone size, and the DNA gave D and trimming. The sample has 55,000 to 80,000 clones, 85% to 90% seen once; the top ten hold approximately 2.9%. The sequence was collected from a man in his fifties or sixties with acute or convalescent COVID-19. The chain links TRBV7-2 to TRBJ2-5; 7 bases line up with TRBD1. The specimen was peripheral blood. The CDR3 coding sequence is TGTGCCAGCAGCCCAGGGACAGCTAGAGGCCAAGAGACCCAGTACTTC. Its protein product is CASSPGTARGQETQYF.